The 25 T cell receptor beta chains listed next were all sequenced from one sample in a study of CD8 T cells in Susac syndrome. With random hexamers, roughly 0.45 to 1 ug RNA was reverse transcribed. Each CDR3 protein is one row after TCRdb ran MiXCR on the immunoSEQ multiplex PCR reads. Altogether 100,000 to 150,000 distinct CDR3 sequences are present, around 94% being singletons, with the ten largest covering approximately 0.2%. Source material: CD8+ T cells from PBMCs. The receptor set was obtained from a human donor with Susac syndrome.

This sequence joins TRBV7-9 and TRBJ2-7; 13 bases line up with TRBD2. V shed 5 bases and J 12 bases; nucleotides not matched to a gene: 10. Germline values: CDR1 SEHNR, CDR2 FQNEAQ (reference sequence). This CDR3 region has 14 residues. The CDR3 protein is CASSSTSGRAQRYF. The CDR3 coding sequence is TGTGCCAGCAGCAGCACTAGCGGGAGGGCCCAGCGGTACTTC.

This clonotype was seen only a few times. V is TRBV3-1 and J is TRBJ2-7; D may be TRBD2 (6 bases). This CDR3 is 14 amino acids long. Germline V CDR1 and CDR2: LGHDT, YNNKEL (reference sequence). V lost 4 bases and J lost 2, with 12 bases in between. The chain's CDR3 is CASSLGDSTYEQYF. The CDR3 DNA reads TGTGCCAGCAGCCTCGGGGACTCTACCTACGAGCAGTACTTC.

The chain is built from TRBV5-1 and TRBJ2-7, with D unclear. From germline, CDR1 is SGHRS and CDR2 YFSETQ. The CDR3 runs to 13 residues. Trimming took off 1 base at V and 1 base at J, with 6 bases between the two ends. DNA of the CDR3: TGCGCCAGCAGCTTGTCACGGTCCTACGAGCAGTACTTC. Its translation: CASSLSRSYEQYF.

V usage is TRBV5-4 and J usage is TRBJ2-1; 8 positions match TRBD2. The CDR3 contains 13 residues. CDR1 SGHNT and CDR2 YYREEE come from the germline V gene (reference sequence). Unmatched junction bases numbered 3, after V lost 3 bases and J lost 7 bases. CDR3 region: CASSSREGNEQFF. The CDR3 bases are TGTGCCAGCAGCTCCCGGGAGGGGAATGAGCAGTTCTTC.

This clonotype was found once. The chain employs TRBV30 and TRBJ1-6, with D possibly TRBD1 on 6 matching bases. Deletions cut 0 bases from V and 8 bases from J, with 14 bases between. CDR3 length: 15 residues. CDR1 and CDR2 (germline): GTSNPN, SVGIG (reference sequence). CDR3 protein: CAWSVRSGDHSPLHF. The CDR3 DNA is TGTGCCTGGAGTGTACGGTCAGGGGATCATTCACCCCTCCACTTT.

This clonotype was picked up one time. The genes are TRBV29-1 and TRBJ2-7; D might be TRBD1 (6 bases). Trimming cost V 3 bases and J 2 bases, with 23 bases left between them. This CDR3 spans 17 amino acids. Germline V CDR1 and CDR2: SQVTM, ANQGSEA. The CDR3 sequence: CSVEGVPGHAGTYEQYF. DNA for the CDR3: TGCAGCGTTGAGGGAGTCCCGGGACATGCGGGCACCTACGAGCAGTACTTC.

V is TRBV6-6 and J is TRBJ2-1; 8 nucleotides line up with TRBD2. With V trimmed by 6 bases and J by 0 bases, 4 bases remained unmatched. This CDR3 spans 15 amino acids. From germline, CDR1 is MNHNY and CDR2 SVGAGI (reference sequence). The CDR3 DNA is TGTGCCAGCAGAGTAGCGGGGAGCTCCTACAATGAGCAGTTCTTC. This sequence encodes CASRVAGSSYNEQFF.

The chain is built from TRBV19 and TRBJ2-1; D may be TRBD1 (5 bases). V lost 4 bases and J lost 1, with 8 bases in between. The CDR3 contains 14 residues. The germline V gene encodes CDR1 LNHDA and CDR2 SQIVND (reference sequence). CDR3 in amino acids: CASSSGQSYNEQFF. The CDR3 DNA is TGTGCCAGTAGTAGCGGACAATCCTACAATGAGCAGTTCTTC.

The chain employs TRBV9 and TRBJ2-3; 7 nucleotides agree with TRBD1. Germline CDR1 SGDLS, CDR2 YYNGEE. V was clipped by 0 bases and J by 3 bases; unmatched bases: 4. This CDR3 comprises 15 residues. The CDR3 here is CASSVEDRRTDTQYF. The CDR3 DNA follows: TGTGCCAGCAGCGTAGAGGACAGGAGAACAGATACGCAGTATTTT. Complete variable domain (other parts from reference TRBV9 and TRBJ2-3): DSGVTQTPKHLITATGQRVTLRCSPRSGDLSVYWYQQSLDQGLQFLIQYYNGEERAKGNILERFSAQQFPDLHSELNLSSLELGDSALYFCASSVEDRRTDTQYFGPGTRLTVL.

CDR3 in DNA: TGTGCCACCAGCAGAGCCCTAGCGGGAGACTACAATGAGCAGTTCTTC. Translating it yields CATSRALAGDYNEQFF. J is TRBJ2-1 and V is TRBV15, with TRBD2 identical over 10 bases. The germline V gene has CDR1 LNHNV and CDR2 YYDKDF (reference sequence). The V segment lost 1 base and the J segment 3 bases; nucleotides outside the gene matches: 3. The CDR3 loop spans 16 amino acids.

This clonotype appeared a single time. This chain joins TRBV6-2 or TRBV6-3 and TRBJ2-7; 12 bases are shared with TRBD2. The V gene end was trimmed by 6 bases and the J gene end by 5 bases; junction bases not matched to a gene: 5. Germline V gene data show CDR1 as MNHEY and CDR2 as SVGEGT. The CDR3 has 14 amino acids. The CDR3 here is CASSSTSGSDEQYF. The CDR3 bases are TGTGCCAGCAGCTCGACTAGCGGGAGCGACGAGCAGTACTTC.

This clonotype was picked up one time. The chain is built from TRBV24-1 and TRBJ1-1; 7 nucleotides line up with TRBD1. This CDR3 region has 14 residues. Per germline, CDR1 KGHDR and CDR2 SFDVKD. Trimming cost V 2 bases and J 7 bases; bases outside gene matches: 6. The CDR3, as DNA: TGTGCCACCAGTGATTCGACAGGGCGGAATGAAGCTTTCTTT. Translating gives CATSDSTGRNEAFF.

This clonotype was detected only once. This chain joins TRBV9 and TRBJ2-1; 9 bases match TRBD2. The V segment lost 4 bases and the J segment 0 bases; nucleotides outside the gene matches: 5. The germline V gene encodes CDR1 SGDLS and CDR2 YYNGEE. The CDR3 sequence is 16 residues long. Here the CDR3 DNA reads TGTGCCAGCAGCAGGACTAGCGTTAGCTCCTACAATGAGCAGTTCTTC. Residues: CASSRTSVSSYNEQFF.

The chain recombines TRBV27 with TRBJ2-7; D tentatively reads TRBD1 or TRBD2 (5 bases each). Trimming took off 5 bases at V and 7 bases at J, with 15 bases between the two ends. This CDR3 spans 13 amino acids. The germline V gene has CDR1 MNHEY and CDR2 SMNVEV (reference sequence). CDR3 sequence (DNA): TGTGCCAGCAGTCCTGGGACCGGTGGAGAGCAGTACTTC. Residues: CASSPGTGGEQYF.

The CDR3 spells CASSLTSGVYNEQFF. The CDR3 DNA follows: TGTGCCAGCAGCTTGACTAGCGGAGTATACAATGAGCAGTTCTTC. The chain recombines TRBV7-9 with TRBJ2-1; 9 nucleotides agree with TRBD2. With 3 bases clipped from V and 4 bases from J, the junction kept 4 bases outside the gene matches. Germline CDR1 is SEHNR and CDR2 is FQNEAQ (reference sequence). CDR3 length equals 15 residues. The full variable domain, completed using reference TRBV7-9 and TRBJ2-1, is DTGVSQNPRHKITKRGQNVTFRCDPISEHNRLYWYRQTLGQGPEFLTYFQNEAQLEKSRLLSDRFSAERPKGSFSTLEIQRTEQGDSAMYLCASSLTSGVYNEQFFGPGTRLTVL.

The chain's CDR3 is CAWSVHEQFF. DNA of the CDR3: TGTGCCTGGAGTGTTCATGAGCAGTTCTTC. J is TRBJ2-1 and V is TRBV30; no clear D gene. Germline V gives CDR1 GTSNPN, CDR2 SVGIG (reference sequence). This CDR3 is built from 10 residues. V lost 0 bases and J lost 8, with 2 bases in between.

This chain connects TRBV6-5 to TRBJ2-3; 9 bases are shared with TRBD1. Unmatched junction bases numbered 4, after V lost 6 bases and J lost 6 bases. Germline-derived CDR1 and CDR2 are MNHEY and SVGAGI. The CDR3 runs to 13 residues. CDR3 region: CASSYRGRDTQYF. The CDR3 DNA follows: TGTGCCAGCAGCTACAGGGGGCGGGATACGCAGTATTTT.

This chain uses TRBV7-6 with TRBJ2-7; TRBD2 might be the D (8 bases). With 4 bases removed from V and 6 bases from J, the gap between germline ends came to 19 bases. In germline, CDR1 is SGHVS, CDR2 FNYEAQ. The CDR3 length is 15 residues. CDR3 DNA: TGTGCCAGCAGCTCCGGGGGGGACAGAACTCGCGAGCAGTACTTC. It yields the protein CASSSGGDRTREQYF. The complete variable domain, with remaining parts taken from reference TRBV7-6 and TRBJ2-7, reads GAGVSQSPRYKVTKRGQDVALRCDPISGHVSLYWYRQALGQGPEFLTYFNYEAQQDKSGLPNDRFSAERPEGSISTLTIQRTEQRDSAMYRCASSSGGDRTREQYFGPGTRLTVT.

The rearrangement joins TRBV12-3 or TRBV12-4 to TRBJ1-5; perhaps TRBD1 as D (6 bases). The V and J ends lost 7 bases and 5 bases respectively, with 15 bases between them. The length of the CDR3 is 14 residues. As DNA, the CDR3 is TGTGCCAGCAACTCCGGGGGGGGGCATCAGCCCCAGCATTTT. Its protein is CASNSGGGHQPQHF.

The genes are TRBV4-1 and TRBJ2-3, with D perhaps assigned TRBD1 or TRBD2 (5 bases each). Germline CDR1 MGHRA, CDR2 YSYEKL. Trimming pared 3 bases from V and 2 bases from J, leaving 12 bases between. This CDR3 region has 15 residues. CDR3 sequence reads: CASSQTGPNTDTQYF. In DNA form, the CDR3 reads TGCGCCAGCAGCCAGACGGGACCCAACACAGATACGCAGTATTTT.

J is TRBJ2-7 and V is TRBV2; the D gene could be TRBD1 or TRBD2 (5 bases each). Germline CDR1 is SNHLY and CDR2 is FYNNEI. V was clipped by 6 bases and J by 0 bases, with 12 bases between them. The length of the CDR3 is 14 residues. The CDR3 DNA follows: TGTGCCAGCAGGGTTGGGGACGCCTCCTACGAGCAGTACTTC. Its translation is CASRVGDASYEQYF.

The chain combines TRBV30 with TRBJ2-7; weak D call: TRBD1 (7 bases). The length of the CDR3 is 14 residues. Germline V gene lookup returns CDR1 GTSNPN and CDR2 SVGIG (reference sequence). The germline V and J ends were trimmed by 4 bases and 5 bases, with 18 bases remaining between them. CDR3 amino acids: CAWIPRGTVNEQYF. DNA of the CDR3: TGTGCCTGGATCCCTCGGGGGACAGTGAACGAGCAGTACTTC.

The chain is built from TRBV5-6 and TRBJ2-1; D ambiguous. Trimming took 4 bases from V and 8 from J, leaving 10 bases between them. CDR3 length: 12 amino acids. Germline CDR1 and CDR2: SGHDT and YYEEEE. The CDR3 here is CASSTLSDEQFF. The CDR3 nucleotides are TGTGCCAGCAGCACCCTTTCGGATGAGCAGTTCTTC.

The chain links TRBV29-1 to TRBJ1-2; D may be TRBD1 (5 bases). The germline V gene encodes CDR1 SQVTM and CDR2 ANQGSEA. CDR3 size: 11 residues. V lost 3 bases and J 8 bases, leaving 10 bases between the germline ends. In nucleotides, the CDR3 is TGCAGCGTTGATGGGGGAGAAGGCTACACCTTC. It yields the protein CSVDGGEGYTF.

V usage is TRBV4-1 and J usage is TRBJ2-7; 7 nucleotides line up with TRBD1. Germline values: CDR1 MGHRA, CDR2 YSYEKL. J was trimmed by 2 bases and V by 1 base; bases with no gene match: 5. This CDR3 is 15 amino acids long. The CDR3 coding sequence is TGCGCCAGCAGCCAAGGAGGGGGCAAAGCCTACGAGCAGTACTTC. It codes for CASSQGGGKAYEQYF.